These 18 T cell receptor beta chains share one sample of origin, sequenced in a study of a mutant IDH1 vaccine in newly diagnosed glioma. Time point reported: week 35, safety follow-up. The study gave 300 ug of mutant IDH1 20-mer peptide per vaccine dose, with topical imiquimod. Sequencing was performed with immunoSEQ multiplex PCR; in TCRdb, only in-frame clones are kept and a portion is missing. This table has some 60,000 clones, around 85% appearing once. Their target antigens are unknown. Material: PBMCs, obtained from a glioma patient whose treatment included an IDH1 peptide vaccine. Receptor source: a man between 35 and 55 years old with glioma.

This CDR3 reads CASSPPSGSGYEQYF. CDR3 nucleotide sequence: TGTGCCAGCTCACCACCAAGCGGGAGTGGTTACGAGCAGTACTTC. The rearrangement joins TRBV18 to TRBJ2-7; 8 nucleotides agree with TRBD2. CDR3 size: 15 residues. The germline gives CDR1 KGHSH, CDR2 LQKENI. The V segment lost 0 bases and the J segment 4 bases; nucleotides outside the gene matches: 5.

The chain combines TRBV5-1 with TRBJ2-6; TRBD1 or TRBD2 may be the D gene (5 bases each). The CDR3 is 17 amino acids. Germline V lookup: CDR1 SGHRS, CDR2 YFSETQ. The V and J ends lost 1 base and 1 base respectively, with 12 bases between them. The CDR3 nucleotides are TGCGCCAGCAGCTTGAGGGGAGACAGTTCTGGGGCCAACGTCCTGACTTTC. Translation gives CASSLRGDSSGANVLTF.

The rearrangement joins TRBV7-8 to TRBJ1-1, with D possibly being TRBD1 (6 bases). Trimming left V 5 bases short and J 0 bases short, with 10 bases between. Germline V gene data show CDR1 as SGHVS and CDR2 as FQNEAQ. The CDR3 contains 14 residues. As DNA, the CDR3 is TGTGCCAGCAGCGGACAGAACATGAACACTGAAGCTTTCTTT. It is translated as CASSGQNMNTEAFF.

V is TRBV6-5 and J is TRBJ1-1, with 7 bases that match TRBD1. Germline trimming cut 4 bases from V and 6 bases from J; bases unmatched to any gene: 2. From germline, CDR1 is MNHEY and CDR2 SVGAGI. The CDR3 consists of 12 residues. CDR3 sequence reads: CASSLQGSEAFF. The CDR3 DNA is TGTGCCAGCAGTTTACAGGGGTCTGAAGCTTTCTTT.

The chain links TRBV27 to TRBJ2-7; tentative D call: TRBD1 (5 bases). The CDR3 length is 14 residues. Per germline, CDR1 MNHEY and CDR2 SMNVEV (reference sequence). V was cut by 6 bases and J by 1 base, with 13 bases left in between. CDR3 amino acids: CASRYRSGSYEQYF. CDR3 nucleotide sequence: TGTGCCAGCAGGTACAGGTCCGGATCCTACGAGCAGTACTTC.

J is TRBJ1-1 and V is TRBV5-4; no clear D. Germline CDR1 reads SGHNT; CDR2 reads YYREEE (reference sequence). This CDR3 comprises 13 residues. Between the trimmed V and J ends, which lost 1 base and 1 base, there was a span of 5 bases. The CDR3 is CASSLFTNTEAFF. For the CDR3, the DNA is TGTGCCAGCAGCTTGTTCACGAACACTGAAGCTTTCTTT. Full variable domain (remainder filled in from reference TRBV5-4 and TRBJ1-1): ETGVTQSPTHLIKTRGQQVTLRCSSQSGHNTVSWYQQALGQGPQFIFQYYREEENGRGNFPPRFSGLQFPNYSSELNVNALELDDSALYLCASSLFTNTEAFFGQGTRLTVV.

The V call is TRBV18, the J call TRBJ1-1; unclear D gene. The CDR3 length is 12 residues. Trimming removed 5 bases from V and 2 bases from J, with 6 bases in between. Germline CDR1 is KGHSH and CDR2 is LQKENI. The CDR3, as DNA: TGTGCCAGCTCAACATTTAACACTGAAGCTTTCTTT. Translation: CASSTFNTEAFF. The whole variable domain, remainder taken from reference TRBV18 and TRBJ1-1, is NAGVMQNPRHLVRRRGQEARLRCSPMKGHSHVYWYRQLPEEGLKFMVYLQKENIIDESGMPKERFSAEFPKEGPSILRIQQVVRGDSAAYFCASSTFNTEAFFGQGTRLTVV.

The genes are TRBV6-6 and TRBJ2-6, with 7 nucleotides matching TRBD1. Germline V gene data show CDR1 as MNHNY and CDR2 as SVGAGI (reference sequence). The CDR3 sequence is 15 residues long. V lost 6 bases to trimming and J lost 1 base; unmatched junction nucleotides: 3. CDR3 DNA: TGTGCCAGCAGCCTGGGACAGTCTGGGGCCAACGTCCTGACTTTC. It translates to CASSLGQSGANVLTF.

The J gene is TRBJ1-1, the V gene TRBV4-2; 8 nucleotides align to TRBD1. The CDR3 is 13 amino acids. Germline V CDR1 and CDR2: LGHNA, YNFKEQ. Unmatched junction bases numbered 7, after V lost 8 bases and J lost 5 bases. CDR3 nucleotide sequence: TGTGCCAGCTGGGACAGGTGGGCGACTGAAGCTTTCTTT. This codes for CASWDRWATEAFF.

The chain uses TRBV9 and TRBJ1-5; perhaps TRBD1 as D (6 bases). CDR1 is SGDLS and CDR2 is YYNGEE in the germline V gene. V lost 7 bases to trimming and J lost 4 bases, with 15 bases between them. The CDR3 is made up of 14 amino acids. The CDR3 DNA follows: TGTGCCAGCGGTACAGGGTGGGGTAATCAGCCCCAGCATTTT. This encodes CASGTGWGNQPQHF.

V and J are TRBV19 and TRBJ2-7; TRBD2 matches at 14 bases. CDR1 and CDR2 from the germline V gene are LNHDA and SQIVND (reference sequence). The CDR3 extends over 18 amino acids. The junction had 7 bases not matched to a gene; V was cut back by 1 base and J by 2 bases. CDR3 coding DNA: TGTGCCAGTAGTATAGGACTAGCGGGAGGGCGGAGCACCTACGAGCAGTACTTC. Protein: CASSIGLAGGRSTYEQYF. Looking up the rest from reference TRBV19 and TRBJ2-7 gives the full variable domain: DGGITQSPKYLFRKEGQNVTLSCEQNLNHDAMYWYRQDPGQGLRLIYYSQIVNDFQKGDIAEGYSVSREKKESFPLTVTSAQKNPTAFYLCASSIGLAGGRSTYEQYFGPGTRLTVT.

By frequency in the sample, this clone is medium-sized. V gene TRBV4-1 combines with J gene TRBJ1-1; D gene uncertain. The V end was cut by 5 bases, the J end by 0 bases, with 10 bases between. This CDR3 is built from 14 residues. The germline V gene has CDR1 MGHRA and CDR2 YSYEKL. Here the CDR3 reads CASSNPLLNTEAFF. As DNA, the CDR3 is TGCGCCAGCAGCAACCCCCTCCTGAACACTGAAGCTTTCTTT.

This chain uses TRBV6-6 with TRBJ2-1; the match to TRBD2 covers 10 bases. Trimming cost V 2 bases and J 9 bases; bases outside gene matches: 10. The CDR3 spans 16 residues. Germline lookup yields CDR1 MNHNY and CDR2 SVGAGI (reference sequence). CDR3 DNA sequence: TGTGCCAGCAGTTACGTGGCTAGCGGGAGCCTTACTGAGCAGTTCTTC. The encoded protein is CASSYVASGSLTEQFF.

The sample holds a few counts of this clone. The sample contains more than one DNA sequence encoding this CDR3. The gene calls are TRBV5-1 and TRBJ2-3; TRBD1 matches at 8 bases. Trimming at V came to 0 bases and at J to 2 bases, leaving 2 bases not matched to a gene. CDR1 and CDR2 (germline): SGHRS, YFSETQ. This CDR3 is built from 15 residues. CDR3 nucleotides: TGCGCCAGCAGCTTGGTGCAGGGGGCCACAGATACGCAGTATTTT. Protein sequence: CASSLVQGATDTQYF.

The chain recombines TRBV25-1 with TRBJ2-1; D may be TRBD2 (6 bases). V lost 3 bases and J 9 bases, leaving 15 bases between the germline ends. The CDR3 spans 14 residues. Germline CDR1 and CDR2: MGHDK and SYGVNS. CDR3 coding DNA: TGTGCCAGCAGTGAGCAAGGAGGGCTTCCTGAGCAGTTCTTC. Protein: CASSEQGGLPEQFF.

V usage is TRBV7-2 and J usage is TRBJ2-7; D is undetermined. V shed 0 bases and J shed 4 bases, with 10 bases lying between them. This CDR3 has 14 amino acids. CDR1 and CDR2 (germline): SGHTA, FQGNSA. The chain's CDR3 is CASSLASRIYEQYF. The CDR3 DNA reads as TGTGCCAGCAGCTTAGCGAGTCGGATTTACGAGCAGTACTTC. Using reference TRBV7-2 and TRBJ2-7 for the parts outside the CDR3, the full variable domain is GAGVSQSPSNKVTEKGKDVELRCDPISGHTALYWYRQSLGQGLEFLIYFQGNSAPDKSGLPSDRFSAERTGGSVSTLTIQRTQQEDSAVYLCASSLASRIYEQYFGPGTRLTVT.

The rearrangement uses TRBV7-2 and TRBJ1-4, with D possibly TRBD1 on 6 matching bases. Germline CDR1 is SGHTA and CDR2 is FQGNSA. The CDR3 covers 16 residues. Trimming removed 4 bases at V and 0 bases at J, with 12 bases between. The CDR3 protein is CASSWGPPATNEKLFF. The DNA for the CDR3 is TGTGCCAGCAGCTGGGGGCCCCCTGCAACTAATGAAAAACTGTTTTTT.

The table lists this clone with a count of one. The J gene is TRBJ1-2, the V gene TRBV5-1; no definite D call. Looked up from germline, CDR1 is SGHRS and CDR2 is YFSETQ. The CDR3 sequence is 14 residues long. The V gene lost 4 bases and the J gene lost 3 bases, with 13 bases spanning the gap. For the CDR3, the DNA is TGCGCCAGCAGCCCGCGCGGTTCGTACTATGGCTACACCTTC. This translates into CASSPRGSYYGYTF.